Described below is a single T cell receptor (beta chain) sequence and its context. Repertoires were generated with immunoSEQ multiplex PCR, while TCRdb's copy carries only in-frame clones and drops some. The sample holds 150,000 to 180,000 clones; roughly nine tenths are singletons and the top ten take less than 3.5%. The data belong to a study of T cell responses to AZD1222 COVID-19 vaccine. With 4 bases removed from V and 1 base from J, the gap between germline ends came to 11 bases. The CDR3 spans 14 residues. Germline V gives CDR1 SGHKS, CDR2 YYEKEE (reference sequence). This receptor was identified in an adult in good health. The gene calls are TRBV5-5 and TRBJ1-1; the D gene is possibly TRBD1 (5 bases). The specimen comprised peripheral blood, sampled on day 0 of AZD1222 vaccination. The CDR3 sequence: CASSAAGGNTEAFF. In DNA, the CDR3 is TGTGCCAGCAGCGCGGCCGGGGGGAACACTGAAGCTTTCTTT.